What follows describes a single T cell receptor (beta chain). The target of this receptor is not known. Base quality data are lacking; no much larger clone is found one base away. Libraries were made using RT-PCR. Data came from an Illumina HiSeq 2500. In TCRdb, the public reads were trimmed at Q25 with fastp and aligned with MiXCR, with productive beta chains retained. Each CDR3 protein appears once, grouped with its most common genes and DNA. Across this sample there are approximately 500,000 distinct CDR3 sequences, with under 30% seen only once. The ten biggest clones cover approximately 3% of the sample. This sample is drawn from a study of response to subunit inactivated influenza vaccine (dated by TCRdb to between 2018 and 2020). With regard to the full study: The study used deep quantitative T cell receptor repertoire profiling to track responses to a trivalent subunit inactivated influenza vaccine. General findings and caveats noted by the study authors: According to the authors, only a limited number of new T cells may be recruited by each seasonal influenza vaccination.

The same data also contributed to another study, on T cells expressing NK-cell markers. From that second study: TCR beta cDNA libraries were made by 5'RACE template switching that added a universal primer site and unique molecular identifiers. TCR beta-chain repertoires were profiled in sorted CD3+CD56+NKG2C+, CD3+CD56+NKG2C- and CD3+CD56-NKG2C+ T-cell subsets from about 8 donors. Among the eight sequenced donors, only one was HCMV-seronegative, while the other seven were HCMV-seropositive. To restrict sorting to alphabetaTCR-expressing T cells, an anti-gammadeltaTCR antibody was added in several experiments. For roughly six donors, the dominant CD3+CD56+NKG2C+ clonotypes were among the top 10 CD8+ clonotypes and accounted for about 1.0-7.0% of CD8+ T cells. Those dominant clonotypes were again the most abundant among CD3+CD56-NKG2C+ cells in four donors, at roughly 25-60.1%. Whether the expanded NKG2C-expressing T cell clones were specific for HCMV antigens was left unclear. The study sequenced eight donors, all healthy volunteers chosen at random: three men and five women. HCMV serostatus was determined by detecting HCMV-specific IgG in serum with a commercial ELISA kit. Ficoll density gradient centrifugation was used to isolate peripheral blood mononuclear cells from blood. Using Miltenyi isolation kits, CD4+ and CD8+ T cells were isolated from PBMC through magnetic immunoseparation. cDNA synthesis was primed from the TCR beta constant segment, followed by two successive PCR amplification steps. The libraries were sequenced on Illumina HiSeq 2000/2500, MiSeq or NextSeq, producing 2 x 150 bp reads. MIGEC was used to demultiplex reads and group the reads by UMI, and MiTCR was used to assemble and quantify clonotypes. To exclude erroneous sequences, any TCR cDNA sequence not supported by at least two reads was discarded. The tcR package was used for downstream repertoire analysis, and clonotypes were matched between fractions using CDR3 nucleotide sequence together with V segment. VDJmatch was used to annotate antigen specificity against VDJdb, with one amino acid substitution in CDR3 allowed.

Specimen: CD4+ T cells sorted from PBMCs, collected 12 days after vaccination. The TCR comes from a man aged 45 to 65 who received an inactivated influenza vaccine. Donor details come from another sample of the same person, matched by shared clones.

The sequence in DNA is TGTGCCAGCAGCCATCTGGACGGAAATTCACCCCTCCACTTT. This sequence encodes CASSHLDGNSPLHF. The chain uses TRBV4-2 and TRBJ1-6; the D gene identity is not certain. Taken from the germline V gene, the CDR1 and CDR2 loops are LGHNA and YNFKEQ. The cysteine opens and the phenylalanine closes a CDR3 of 14 amino acids. Only the CDR3 region is kept as DNA, spanning 42 bases read in frame from base 1. Cut back by 3 bases and 7 bases, the V and J ends lie 10 bases apart.